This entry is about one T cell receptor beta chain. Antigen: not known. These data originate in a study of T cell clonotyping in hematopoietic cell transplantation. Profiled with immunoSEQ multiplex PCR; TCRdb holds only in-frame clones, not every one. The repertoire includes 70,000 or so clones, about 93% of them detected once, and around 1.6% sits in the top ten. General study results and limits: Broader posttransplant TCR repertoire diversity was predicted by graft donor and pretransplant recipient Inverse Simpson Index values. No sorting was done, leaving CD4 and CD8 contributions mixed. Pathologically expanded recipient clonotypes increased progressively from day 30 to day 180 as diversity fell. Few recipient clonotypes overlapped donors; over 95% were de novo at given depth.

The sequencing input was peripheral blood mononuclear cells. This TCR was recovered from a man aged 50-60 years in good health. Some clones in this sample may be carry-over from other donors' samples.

CDR3 nucleotides: TGTGCCAGCAGCCGGGAGGCTCCAGATACGCAGTATTTT. Translating gives CASSREAPDTQYF. V is TRBV4-2 and J is TRBJ2-3; possible D gene TRBD2, 6 bases. The CDR3 spans 13 residues. CDR1 and CDR2 (germline): LGHNA, YNFKEQ. Trimming removed 4 bases from V and 4 bases from J, with 9 bases in between.